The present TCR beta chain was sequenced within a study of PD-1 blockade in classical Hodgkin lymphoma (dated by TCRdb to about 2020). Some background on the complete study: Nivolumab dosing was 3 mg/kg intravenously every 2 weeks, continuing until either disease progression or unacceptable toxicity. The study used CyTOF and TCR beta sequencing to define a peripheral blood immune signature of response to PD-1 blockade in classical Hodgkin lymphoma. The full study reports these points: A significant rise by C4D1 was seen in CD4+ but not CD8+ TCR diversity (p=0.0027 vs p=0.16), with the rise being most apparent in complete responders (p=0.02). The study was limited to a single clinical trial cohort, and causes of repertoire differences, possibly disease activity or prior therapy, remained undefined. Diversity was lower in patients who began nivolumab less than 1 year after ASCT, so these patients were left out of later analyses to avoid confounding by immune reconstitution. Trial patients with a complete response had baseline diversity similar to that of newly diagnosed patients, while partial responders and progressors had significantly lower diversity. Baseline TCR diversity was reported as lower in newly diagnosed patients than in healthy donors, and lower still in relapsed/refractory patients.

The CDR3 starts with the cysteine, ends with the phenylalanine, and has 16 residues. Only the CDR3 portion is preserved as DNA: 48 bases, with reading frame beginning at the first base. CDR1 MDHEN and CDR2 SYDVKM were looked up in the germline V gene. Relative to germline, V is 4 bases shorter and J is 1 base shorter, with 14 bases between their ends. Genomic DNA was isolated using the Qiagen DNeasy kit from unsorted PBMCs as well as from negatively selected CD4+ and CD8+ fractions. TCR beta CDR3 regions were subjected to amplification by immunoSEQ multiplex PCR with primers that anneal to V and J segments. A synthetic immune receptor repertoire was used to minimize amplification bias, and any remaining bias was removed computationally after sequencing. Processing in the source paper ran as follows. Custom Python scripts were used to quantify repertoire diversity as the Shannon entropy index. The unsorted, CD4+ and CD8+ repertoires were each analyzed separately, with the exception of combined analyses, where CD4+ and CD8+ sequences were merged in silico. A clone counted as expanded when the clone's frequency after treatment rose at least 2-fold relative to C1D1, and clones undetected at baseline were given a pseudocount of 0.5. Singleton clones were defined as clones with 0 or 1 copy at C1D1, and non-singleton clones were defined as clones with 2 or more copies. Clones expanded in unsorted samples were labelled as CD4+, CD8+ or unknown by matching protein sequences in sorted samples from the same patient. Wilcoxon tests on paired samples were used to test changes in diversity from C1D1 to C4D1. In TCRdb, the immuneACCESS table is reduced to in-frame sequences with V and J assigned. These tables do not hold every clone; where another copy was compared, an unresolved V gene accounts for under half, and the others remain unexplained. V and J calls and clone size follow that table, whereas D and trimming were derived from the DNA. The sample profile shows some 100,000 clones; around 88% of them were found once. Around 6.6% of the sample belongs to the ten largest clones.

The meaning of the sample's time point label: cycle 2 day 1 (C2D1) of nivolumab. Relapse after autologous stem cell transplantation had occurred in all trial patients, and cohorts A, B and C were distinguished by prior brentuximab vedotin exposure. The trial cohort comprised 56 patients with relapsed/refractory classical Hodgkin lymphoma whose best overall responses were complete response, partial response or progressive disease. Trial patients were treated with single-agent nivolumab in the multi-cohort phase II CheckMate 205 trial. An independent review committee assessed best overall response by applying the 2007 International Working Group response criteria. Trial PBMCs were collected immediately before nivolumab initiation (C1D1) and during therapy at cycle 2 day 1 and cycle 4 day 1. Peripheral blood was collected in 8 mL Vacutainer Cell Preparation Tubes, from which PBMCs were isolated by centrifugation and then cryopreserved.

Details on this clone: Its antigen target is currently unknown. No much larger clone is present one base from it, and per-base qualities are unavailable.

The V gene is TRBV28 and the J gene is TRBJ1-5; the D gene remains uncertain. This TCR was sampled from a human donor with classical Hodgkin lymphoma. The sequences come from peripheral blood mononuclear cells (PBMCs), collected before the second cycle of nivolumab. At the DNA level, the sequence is TGTGCCAGCAGTTCCCGAGGCATGAAGAGCAATCAGCCCCAGCATTTT. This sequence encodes CASSSRGMKSNQPQHF.